This is a list of T cell receptor beta chains from one sample in a study of OX40 agonist ivuxolimab in advanced cancers. TCRdb's table, derived via immunoSEQ multiplex PCR, lists solely in-frame clones and lacks some. This sample yields about 17,000 clones, of which around 69% are seen a single time; about a quarter belongs to the top ten. The source was CD4+ or CD8+ T cells sorted from blood, collected in a trial of the OX40 agonist ivuxolimab. These receptors all come from an adult with an advanced solid tumor such as melanoma, head and neck, liver or kidney cancer. Each CDR3 is given with its conserved first and last residue. Each record gives: V gene, D gene, J gene, clone size, CDR3 protein, CDR3 DNA. D genes are given only for firm matches. Clone size appears in some rows only: once, few, many, or a class for an expanded clone.

V: TRBV5-5; D: -; J: TRBJ2-5; size: -; CDR3: CASSLDGLGETQYF; DNA: TGTGCCAGCAGCTTGGACGGGTTGGGGGAGACCCAGTACTTC
V: TRBV7-2; D: TRBD2; J: TRBJ2-3; size: -; CDR3: CASSSPGLAGGVITQYF; DNA: TGTGCCAGCAGCTCCCCAGGACTAGCGGGAGGGGTCATTACGCAGTATTTT
V: TRBV10-2; D: TRBD1; J: TRBJ2-7; size: -; CDR3: CASSDRTGTVYEQYF; DNA: TGCGCCAGCAGTGACCGGACAGGGACAGTCTACGAGCAGTACTTC
V: TRBV4-3; D: -; J: TRBJ2-7; size: -; CDR3: CASNQRVYEQYF; DNA: TGCGCCAGCAACCAAAGGGTATACGAGCAGTACTTC
V: TRBV5-4; D: TRBD1; J: TRBJ2-5; size: -; CDR3: CASSSRTGLETQYF; DNA: TGTGCCAGCAGCTCGCGGACAGGGCTGGAGACCCAGTACTTC
V: TRBV19; D: TRBD1; J: TRBJ1-2; size: few; CDR3: CASSIPGQGNFYGYTF; DNA: TGTGCCAGTAGTATACCGGGACAGGGCAATTTCTATGGCTACACCTTC
V: TRBV6-5; D: -; J: TRBJ2-7; size: -; CDR3: CEIGMGYEQYF; DNA: TGTGAAATAGGGATGGGCTACGAGCAGTACTTC
V: TRBV6-1; D: TRBD2; J: TRBJ2-7; size: few; CDR3: CASSESGRAYEQYF; DNA: TGTGCCAGCAGTGAAAGCGGGAGGGCCTACGAGCAGTACTTC
V: TRBV7-9; D: -; J: TRBJ1-3; size: -; CDR3: CASSLESGAGNTIYF; DNA: TGTGCCAGCAGCTTAGAGTCTGGGGCTGGAAACACCATATATTTT
V: TRBV7-2; D: TRBD2; J: TRBJ2-1; size: -; CDR3: CASSLAGLAKNEQFF; DNA: TGTGCCAGCAGCTTAGCGGGACTAGCGAAGAATGAGCAGTTCTTC
V: TRBV16; D: -; J: TRBJ2-1; size: -; CDR3: CASSQSTGFNEQFF; DNA: TGTGCCAGCAGCCAATCTACGGGGTTCAATGAGCAGTTCTTC
V: TRBV7-9; D: TRBD2; J: TRBJ2-2; size: once; CDR3: CASSDRLATGELFF; DNA: TGTGCCAGCAGCGATCGACTAGCTACCGGGGAGCTGTTTTTT
V: TRBV6-4; D: -; J: TRBJ2-1; size: -; CDR3: CARPDQGVCGNEQFF; DNA: TGTGCCAGACCGGATCAAGGGGTATGCGGGAATGAGCAGTTCTTC
V: TRBV7-9; D: TRBD2; J: TRBJ2-7; size: -; CDR3: CASSSPGLRGYEQYF; DNA: TGTGCCAGCAGCTCACCGGGACTAAGGGGCTACGAGCAGTACTTC
V: TRBV13; D: TRBD1; J: TRBJ2-7; size: -; CDR3: CASSVGQGGSYEQYF; DNA: TGTGCCAGCAGCGTCGGACAGGGGGGCTCCTACGAGCAGTACTTC
V: TRBV11-2; D: TRBD1; J: TRBJ2-7; size: -; CDR3: CASSFGTGHFEQYF; DNA: TGTGCCAGCAGCTTTGGGACAGGCCACTTCGAGCAGTACTTC
V: TRBV7-6; D: TRBD2; J: TRBJ2-3; size: -; CDR3: CASSLGTSGPDTQYF; DNA: TGTGCCAGCAGCCTCGGGACTAGCGGCCCAGATACGCAGTATTTT
V: TRBV2; D: TRBD1; J: TRBJ2-7; size: -; CDR3: CASSELGGTGVNYEQYF; DNA: TGTGCCAGCAGTGAATTAGGTGGGACAGGGGTTAACTACGAGCAGTACTTC
V: TRBV7-3; D: -; J: TRBJ2-2; size: -; CDR3: CASSFTSGAGGELFF; DNA: TGTGCCAGCAGCTTCACTTCTGGGGCTGGCGGGGAGCTGTTTTTT
V: TRBV29-1; D: -; J: TRBJ1-2; size: -; CDR3: CSVVESDRNYGYTF; DNA: TGCAGCGTCGTGGAGAGCGACAGGAACTATGGCTACACCTTC
V: TRBV7-9; D: TRBD1; J: TRBJ1-2; size: -; CDR3: CASRGEGAFYGYTF; DNA: TGTGCCAGCAGGGGGGAGGGGGCATTCTATGGCTACACCTTC
V: TRBV6-4; D: TRBD2; J: TRBJ2-3; size: -; CDR3: CASSGLAGSTDTQYF; DNA: TGTGCCAGCAGTGGTCTAGCGGGTAGCACAGATACGCAGTATTTT
V: TRBV30; D: -; J: TRBJ1-1; size: few; CDR3: CAWSLSSMNTEAFF; DNA: TGTGCCTGGAGTCTCTCTTCCATGAACACTGAAGCTTTCTTT
V: TRBV9; D: -; J: TRBJ2-3; size: few; CDR3: CASSPPNSGDTQYF; DNA: TGTGCCAGCAGCCCACCCAATTCGGGAGATACGCAGTATTTT
V: TRBV29-1; D: -; J: TRBJ2-1; size: -; CDR3: CSVAGRDYNEQFF; DNA: TGCAGCGTGGCGGGACGGGATTACAATGAGCAGTTCTTC
V: TRBV23-1; D: -; J: TRBJ1-2; size: -; CDR3: CASSLGFAGAEGYTF; DNA: TGCGCCAGCAGTCTCGGTTTTGCAGGGGCTGAAGGCTACACCTTC
V: TRBV6-5; D: -; J: TRBJ1-5; size: few; CDR3: CASSSGDTEPQHF; DNA: TGTGCCAGCAGTTCGGGGGATACTGAGCCCCAGCATTTT
V: TRBV5-1; D: -; J: TRBJ2-7; size: -; CDR3: CASSSSGDSLRYEQYF; DNA: TGCGCCAGCAGCTCCTCGGGTGACTCCCTTCGGTACGAGCAGTACTTC